This T cell receptor beta chain derives from a study of blood T cell repertoires in COVID-19. Within 2 weeks before study entry, exposed participants met a COVID-19 case. Germline CDR1 and CDR2: MNHEY and SMNVEV (reference sequence). The CDR3 is made up of 16 amino acids. The V segment lost 6 bases and the J segment 0 bases; nucleotides outside the gene matches: 8. Assay used: immunoSEQ multiplex PCR; TCRdb lists only in-frame clones, some missing. This table has more than 250,000 clones, roughly four fifths appearing once. Sequencing input: PBMCs or T cells enriched from blood (not recorded which). The genes are TRBV27 and TRBJ1-3; TRBD1 agrees at 7 bases. The sequence derives from a man aged 35-49 years who had been exposed to COVID-19. As DNA, the CDR3 is TGTGCCAGCAGGCCACAGGGGCCGTTCTCTGGAAACACCATATATTTT. This codes for CASRPQGPFSGNTIYF.